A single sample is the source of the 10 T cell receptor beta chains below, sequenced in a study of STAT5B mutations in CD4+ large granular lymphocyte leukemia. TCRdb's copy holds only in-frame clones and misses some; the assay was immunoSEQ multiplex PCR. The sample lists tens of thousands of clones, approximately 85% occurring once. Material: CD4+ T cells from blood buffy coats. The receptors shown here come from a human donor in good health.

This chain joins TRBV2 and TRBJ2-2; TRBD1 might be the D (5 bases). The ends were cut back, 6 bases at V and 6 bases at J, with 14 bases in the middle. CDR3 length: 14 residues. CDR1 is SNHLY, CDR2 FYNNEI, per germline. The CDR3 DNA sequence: TGTGCCAGCAGGTCCACAGGTGCGGCCGGGGAGCTGTTTTTT. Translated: CASRSTGAAGELFF.

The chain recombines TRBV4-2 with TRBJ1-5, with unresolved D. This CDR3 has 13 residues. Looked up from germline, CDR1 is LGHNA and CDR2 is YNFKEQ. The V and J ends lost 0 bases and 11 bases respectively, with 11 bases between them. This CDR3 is CASSQDTAGAQHF. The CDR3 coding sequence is TGTGCCAGCAGCCAAGATACGGCCGGGGCCCAGCATTTT.

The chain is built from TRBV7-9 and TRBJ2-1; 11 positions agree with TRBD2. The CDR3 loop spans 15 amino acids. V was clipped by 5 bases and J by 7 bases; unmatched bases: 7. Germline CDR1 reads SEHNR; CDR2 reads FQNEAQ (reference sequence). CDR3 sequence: CASSRSGGALNEQFF. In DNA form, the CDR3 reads TGTGCCAGCAGCCGTAGCGGGGGGGCTTTAAATGAGCAGTTCTTC.

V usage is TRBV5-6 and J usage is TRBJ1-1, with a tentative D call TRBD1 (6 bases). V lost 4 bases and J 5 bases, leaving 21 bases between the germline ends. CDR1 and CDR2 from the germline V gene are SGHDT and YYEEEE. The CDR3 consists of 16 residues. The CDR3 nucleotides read TGTGCCAGCAGCCCCGGGGACACCCTACGGGAAACTGAAGCTTTCTTT. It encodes CASSPGDTLRETEAFF.

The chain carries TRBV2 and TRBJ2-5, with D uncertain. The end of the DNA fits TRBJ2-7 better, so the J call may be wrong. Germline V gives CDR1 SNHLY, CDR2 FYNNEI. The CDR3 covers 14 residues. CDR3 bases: TGTGCCAGCAGTGAAGCTAGGTTCCCCTACGAGCAGTACTTC. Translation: CASSEARFPYEQYF.

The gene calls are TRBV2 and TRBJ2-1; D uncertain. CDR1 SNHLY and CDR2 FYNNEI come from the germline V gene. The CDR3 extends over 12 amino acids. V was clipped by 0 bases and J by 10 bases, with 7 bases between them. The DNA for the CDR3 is TGTGCCAGCAGTGAAGCGCTTCCGGAGCAGTTCTTC. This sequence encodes CASSEALPEQFF.

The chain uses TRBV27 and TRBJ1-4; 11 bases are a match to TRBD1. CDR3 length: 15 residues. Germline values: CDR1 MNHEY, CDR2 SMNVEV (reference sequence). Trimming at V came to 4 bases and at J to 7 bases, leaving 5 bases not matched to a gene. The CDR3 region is CASSYRTGGGEKLFF. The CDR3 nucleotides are TGTGCCAGCAGTTATCGGACAGGGGGCGGTGAAAAACTGTTTTTT.

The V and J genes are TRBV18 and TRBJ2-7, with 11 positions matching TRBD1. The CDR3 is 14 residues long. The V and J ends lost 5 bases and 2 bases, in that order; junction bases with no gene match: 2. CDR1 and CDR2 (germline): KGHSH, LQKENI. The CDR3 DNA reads TGTGCCAGCTCAGGGGGACAGGGGGCCTACGAGCAGTACTTC. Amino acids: CASSGGQGAYEQYF.

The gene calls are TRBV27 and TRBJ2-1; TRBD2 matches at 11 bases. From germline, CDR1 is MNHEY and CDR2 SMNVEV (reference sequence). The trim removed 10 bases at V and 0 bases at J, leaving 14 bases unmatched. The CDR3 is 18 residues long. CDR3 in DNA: TGTGCCACTAAGGGTAGCGGGAGGGGATCTGACTCCTACAATGAGCAGTTCTTC. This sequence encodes CATKGSGRGSDSYNEQFF.

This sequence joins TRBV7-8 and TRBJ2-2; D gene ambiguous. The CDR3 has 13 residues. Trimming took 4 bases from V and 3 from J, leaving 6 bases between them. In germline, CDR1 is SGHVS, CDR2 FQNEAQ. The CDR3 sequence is CASSSSDTGELFF. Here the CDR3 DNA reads TGTGCCAGCAGCTCGAGTGACACCGGGGAGCTGTTTTTT.